These 15 T cell receptor beta chains originate from one sample sequenced in a study of T-cell memory formation after mild COVID-19. TCRdb re-derived calls from the 5' RACE reads in MiXCR, one entry per CDR3 protein. The sample carries 380,000 or so distinct CDR3 sequences, approximately 15% recorded once. The sequenced material came from PBMCs or a T cell subset sorted from them (not recorded which). The source of these receptors is a man aged 18 to 35 who had mild COVID-19 (a few samples of this study predate the infection). Cell type and time point are not known.

This clonotype has just a few counts. The chain couples TRBV6-1 to TRBJ2-6; D might be TRBD2 (6 bases). The V end was cut by 6 bases, the J end by 0 bases, with 9 bases between. This CDR3 has 15 residues. Germline V gives CDR1 MNHNS, CDR2 SASEGT. The CDR3 region is CASREGASGANVLTF. CDR3 coding DNA: TGTGCCAGCAGGGAGGGAGCCTCTGGGGCCAACGTCCTGACTTTC.

There are a few counts of this clonotype. This chain connects TRBV7-6 to TRBJ2-3; 9 bases align to TRBD1. From germline, CDR1 is SGHVS and CDR2 FNYEAQ. The CDR3 contains 16 residues. The J segment lost 3 bases and the V segment lost 5 bases, leaving 9 bases of the junction unmatched. CDR3 nucleotides: TGTGCCAGCAGCCCTCTGACGGGACAGGGAACAGATACGCAGTATTTT. This sequence encodes CASSPLTGQGTDTQYF.

This clonotype was observed a few times. This chain joins TRBV12-3 or TRBV12-4 and TRBJ1-2; 9 bases align to TRBD1. J was trimmed by 0 bases and V by 2 bases; bases with no gene match: 4. The CDR3 extends over 16 amino acids. The CDR3 region has the DNA TGTGCCAGCAGTTTACACAGGGGGCGAGCTAACTATGGCTACACCTTC. It translates to CASSLHRGRANYGYTF.

The DNA for the CDR3 is TGTGCCAGCAGCAGATCCCCCACAGGGGCGCCCTACGAGCAGTACTTC. As protein: CASSRSPTGAPYEQYF. The J gene is TRBJ2-7, the V gene TRBV5-8; TRBD1 aligns across 7 bases. V was clipped by 4 bases and J by 2 bases; unmatched bases: 12. The CDR3 has 16 residues. CDR1 SGHTS and CDR2 YDEGEE come from the germline V gene. The whole variable domain, filled in from reference TRBV5-8 and TRBJ2-7, reads EAGVTQSPTHLIKTRGQQATLRCSPISGHTSVYWYQQALGLGLQFLLWYDEGEERNRGNFPPRFSGRQFPNYSSELNVNALELEDSALYLCASSRSPTGAPYEQYFGPGTRLTVT.

This clonotype has only a few counts. This chain connects TRBV4-1 to TRBJ1-2; TRBD1 matches 7 bases. The V segment lost 3 bases and the J segment 4 bases; nucleotides outside the gene matches: 5. The CDR3 runs 14 residues. Germline CDR1 is MGHRA and CDR2 is YSYEKL. The CDR3 loop is CASSQPGQPYGYTF. The CDR3 DNA is TGCGCCAGCAGCCAGCCGGGACAGCCCTATGGCTACACCTTC.

This clonotype was recorded at least ten times. This rearrangement joins TRBV11-2 to TRBJ2-1, with 14 bases identical to TRBD2. CDR1 SGHAT and CDR2 FQNNGV come from the germline V gene. The CDR3 extends over 15 amino acids. V lost 5 bases to trimming and J lost 7 bases; unmatched junction nucleotides: 4. The CDR3 loop reads CASSPWTSGGNEQFF. The DNA for the CDR3 is TGTGCCAGCAGCCCCTGGACTAGCGGGGGGAATGAGCAGTTCTTC.

This clonotype was detected a few times. The J gene is TRBJ2-2, the V gene TRBV7-9; D unclear. Germline CDR1 SEHNR, CDR2 FQNEAQ (reference sequence). The CDR3 covers 17 residues. CDR3: CALDLQPPNGNTGELFF. The CDR3 region has the DNA TGTGCGCTGGATCTCCAACCCCCCAATGGAAACACCGGGGAGCTGTTTTTT.

V is TRBV29-1 and J is TRBJ2-2, with 9 bases that match TRBD1. Germline V lookup: CDR1 SQVTM, CDR2 ANQGSEA. The junction had 3 bases not matched to a gene; V was cut back by 6 bases and J by 4 bases. CDR3 size: 13 residues. The chain's CDR3 is CSVGDRATGELFF. For the CDR3, the DNA is TGCAGCGTCGGGGACAGGGCCACCGGGGAGCTGTTTTTT.

On this clonotype: A much larger clone lies one base from this, so it may be a read error. The V call is TRBV6-2 or TRBV6-3, the J call TRBJ2-3, with TRBD2 matching 9 bases. Looked up from germline, CDR1 is MNHEY and CDR2 is SVGEGT. V was clipped by 6 bases and J by 0 bases; unmatched bases: 1. This CDR3 spans 14 amino acids. In nucleotides, the CDR3 is TGTGCCAGCAGGAGCGGGGGGAGCACAGATACGCAGTATTTT. Its protein is CASRSGGSTDTQYF.

This clonotype has just a few counts. V usage is TRBV6-6 and J usage is TRBJ2-2; tentatively, D is TRBD1 (7 bases). With 4 bases removed from V and 2 bases from J, the gap between germline ends came to 14 bases. This CDR3 has 16 residues. Germline V lookup: CDR1 MNHNY, CDR2 SVGAGI (reference sequence). The CDR3 sequence is CASSWPRDRNTGELFF. The CDR3 nucleotides are TGTGCCAGCAGTTGGCCGCGGGACAGAAACACCGGGGAGCTGTTTTTT.

This clonotype was counted many times. The V call is TRBV11-2, the J call TRBJ2-3, with D possibly TRBD2 on 5 matching bases. The CDR3 has 16 residues. Trimming removed 0 bases from V and 2 bases from J, with 12 bases in between. The germline CDR1 and CDR2 sequences are SGHAT and FQNNGV. The CDR3 DNA reads as TGTGCCAGCAGCTTAGAGGACTCTCTGACCACAGATACGCAGTATTTT. Its translation is CASSLEDSLTTDTQYF.

The V call is TRBV7-8, the J call TRBJ2-1; D is ambiguous. Trimming removed 7 bases from V and 3 bases from J, with 13 bases in between. The CDR3 extends over 14 amino acids. Germline CDR1 reads SGHVS; CDR2 reads FQNEAQ. This chain's CDR3 is CASTPVNLYNEQFF. CDR3 DNA: TGTGCCAGCACCCCGGTAAACCTCTACAATGAGCAGTTCTTC.

This clonotype was recorded a few times. The rearrangement uses TRBV20-1 and TRBJ2-7, with 9 bases aligning to TRBD2. This CDR3 spans 13 amino acids. Germline V CDR1 and CDR2: DFQATT, SNEGSKA (reference sequence). V shed 6 bases, J shed 1 base, and the junction held 4 bases outside the gene matches. For the CDR3, the DNA is TGCAGTGCCAGCGGGGGGTCTTCCTACGAGCAGTACGTC. Its protein product is CSASGGSSYEQYV.

This clonotype was counted only a few times. A read error may explain this, as a much larger clone is one base away. The chain has TRBV5-1 and TRBJ1-1; D gene ambiguous. CDR3 length: 12 amino acids. The V gene lost 1 base and the J gene lost 1 base, with 2 bases spanning the gap. The germline V gene has CDR1 SGHRS and CDR2 YFSETQ. The CDR3 DNA is TGCGCCAGCAGCTTGAAGAACACTGAAGCTTTCTTT. Amino acid sequence: CASSLKNTEAFF.

The chain is built from TRBV7-9 and TRBJ2-7; TRBD1 matches 7 bases. CDR3 length: 13 residues. Trimming took 5 bases from V and 6 from J; bases not matched to a gene: 7. Germline values: CDR1 SEHNR, CDR2 FQNEAQ (reference sequence). Written as DNA, the CDR3 is TGTGCCAGCAGCCCGCGACAGGGTCTCGAGCAGTACGTC. This sequence encodes CASSPRQGLEQYV.